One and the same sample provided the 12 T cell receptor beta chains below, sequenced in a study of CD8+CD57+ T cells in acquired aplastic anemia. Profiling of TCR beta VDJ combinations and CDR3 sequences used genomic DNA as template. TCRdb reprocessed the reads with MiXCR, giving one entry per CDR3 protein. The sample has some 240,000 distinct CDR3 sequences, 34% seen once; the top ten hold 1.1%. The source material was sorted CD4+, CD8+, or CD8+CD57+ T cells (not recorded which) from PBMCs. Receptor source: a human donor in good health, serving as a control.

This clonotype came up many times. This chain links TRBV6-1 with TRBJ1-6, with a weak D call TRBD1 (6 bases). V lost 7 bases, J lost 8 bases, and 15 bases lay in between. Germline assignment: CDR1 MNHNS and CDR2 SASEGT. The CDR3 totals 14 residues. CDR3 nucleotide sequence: TGTGCCAGCAAGGAGACAGGCCGGGATTCACCCCTCCACTTT. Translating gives CASKETGRDSPLHF.

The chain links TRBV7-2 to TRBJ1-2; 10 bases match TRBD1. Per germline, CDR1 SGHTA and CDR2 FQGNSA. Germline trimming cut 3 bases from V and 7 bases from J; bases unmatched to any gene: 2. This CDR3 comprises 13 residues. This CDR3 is CASSLTGGGGYTF. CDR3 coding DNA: TGTGCCAGCAGCTTGACAGGGGGCGGTGGCTACACCTTC.

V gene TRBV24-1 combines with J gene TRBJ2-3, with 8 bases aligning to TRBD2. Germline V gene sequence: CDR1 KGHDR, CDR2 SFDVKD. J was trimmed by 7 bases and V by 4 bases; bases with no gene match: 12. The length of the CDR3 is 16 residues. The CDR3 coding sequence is TGTGCCACCAGTGACTCCGGGACTAGAGCTGGCAATACGCAGTATTTT. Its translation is CATSDSGTRAGNTQYF.

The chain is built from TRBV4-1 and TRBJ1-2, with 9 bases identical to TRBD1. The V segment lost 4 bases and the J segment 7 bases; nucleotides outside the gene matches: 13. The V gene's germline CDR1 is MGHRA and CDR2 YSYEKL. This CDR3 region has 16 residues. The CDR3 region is CASSRLGQGSKGGYTF. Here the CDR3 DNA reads TGCGCCAGCAGCCGGCTGGGACAGGGAAGTAAGGGTGGCTACACCTTC.

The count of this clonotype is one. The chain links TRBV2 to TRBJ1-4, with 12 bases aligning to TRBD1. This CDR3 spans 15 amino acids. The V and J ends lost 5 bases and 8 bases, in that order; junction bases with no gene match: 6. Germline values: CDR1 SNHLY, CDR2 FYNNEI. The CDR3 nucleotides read TGTGCCAGCAGTCGGGACAGGGGGCGCGAGGAAAAACTGTTTTTT. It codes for CASSRDRGREEKLFF.

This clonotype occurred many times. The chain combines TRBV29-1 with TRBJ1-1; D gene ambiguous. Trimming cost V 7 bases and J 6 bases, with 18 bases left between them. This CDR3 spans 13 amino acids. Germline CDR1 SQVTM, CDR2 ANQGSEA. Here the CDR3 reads CSGQPVPLAEAFF. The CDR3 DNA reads TGCAGCGGTCAACCGGTACCCCTCGCTGAAGCTTTCTTT.

The CDR3 DNA reads as TGTGCCAGCAGTTACTCCATGACAGGGGCGGCCGAGCCCCAGCATTTT. It is translated as CASSYSMTGAAEPQHF. This chain connects TRBV6-2 or TRBV6-3 to TRBJ1-5, with 8 bases lining up with TRBD1. The V segment lost 0 bases and the J segment 8 bases; nucleotides outside the gene matches: 9. The CDR3 is made up of 16 amino acids. Germline lookup yields CDR1 MNHEY and CDR2 SVGEGT.

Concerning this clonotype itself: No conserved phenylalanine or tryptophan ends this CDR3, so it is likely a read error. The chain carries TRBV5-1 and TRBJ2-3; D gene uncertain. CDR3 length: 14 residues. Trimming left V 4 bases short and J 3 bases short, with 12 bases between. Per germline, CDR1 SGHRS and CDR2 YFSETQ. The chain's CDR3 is CASSPPLGTDTQYY. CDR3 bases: TGCGCCAGCAGCCCGCCCTTAGGAACAGATACGCAGTATTAT.

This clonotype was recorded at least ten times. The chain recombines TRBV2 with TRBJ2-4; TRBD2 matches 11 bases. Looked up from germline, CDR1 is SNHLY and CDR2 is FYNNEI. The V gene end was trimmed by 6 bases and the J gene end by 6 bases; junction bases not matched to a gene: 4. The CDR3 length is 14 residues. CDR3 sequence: CASRVAGGGNIQYF. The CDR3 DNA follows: TGTGCCAGCAGGGTAGCGGGAGGGGGAAACATTCAGTACTTC.

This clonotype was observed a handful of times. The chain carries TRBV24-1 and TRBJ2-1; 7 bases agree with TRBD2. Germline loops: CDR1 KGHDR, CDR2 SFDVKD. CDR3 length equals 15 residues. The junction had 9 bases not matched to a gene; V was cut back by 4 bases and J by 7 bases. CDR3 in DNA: TGTGCCACCAGTGACCCGGGACTACCCCGTAATGAGCAGTTCTTC. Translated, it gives CATSDPGLPRNEQFF.

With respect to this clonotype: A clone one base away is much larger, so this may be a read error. CDR3 coding DNA: TGTGCCACTCAGCCACCCGGGACAGGGGGCAATGAGCAGTTCTTC. Translating gives CATQPPGTGGNEQFF. The chain has TRBV10-3 and TRBJ2-1; TRBD1 aligns across 11 bases. The germline V gene has CDR1 ENHRY and CDR2 SYGVKD. Trimming cost V 10 bases and J 6 bases; bases outside gene matches: 11. The CDR3 runs to 15 residues.

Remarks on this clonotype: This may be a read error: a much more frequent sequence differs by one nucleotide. CDR3 sequence: CAGSPTGSANEKLFF. As DNA, the CDR3 is TGTGCCGGCAGCCCAACAGGGTCGGCTAATGAAAAACTGTTTTTT. The chain employs TRBV7-3 and TRBJ1-4; perhaps TRBD1 as D (6 bases). The germline V gene has CDR1 SGHTA and CDR2 FQGTGA. The CDR3 consists of 15 residues.